The 18 T cell receptor beta chains presented below share a single source sample, sequenced in a study of blood T cells in healthy people across ages. The use of a sample-barcoded 5' primer and a J-beta primer mix characterized a second PCR of about 7 to 12 cycles. One entry per CDR3 protein results from TCRdb running MiXCR on the 5' RACE reads. The table includes 700,000 to 1,000,000 distinct CDR3 sequences, under 45% detected once. Sequencing was performed on blood. These receptor sequences come from a man in his sixties in good health.

V gene TRBV29-1 combines with J gene TRBJ2-7; TRBD1 matches 10 bases. This CDR3 region has 14 residues. Unmatched junction bases numbered 5, after V lost 6 bases and J lost 0 bases. Germline V gives CDR1 SQVTM, CDR2 ANQGSEA. CDR3 nucleotide sequence: TGCAGCGTCCAGACAGGGGGCGGCTCCTACGAGCAGTACTTC. Translation gives CSVQTGGGSYEQYF.

The DNA of the CDR3 is TGTGCCAGCAGCTGGGGACAGGCCGCCAATGAGCAGTACTTC. The encoded protein is CASSWGQAANEQYF. The chain has TRBV7-9 and TRBJ2-5, with TRBD1 identical over 8 bases. V was clipped by 4 bases and J by 11 bases; unmatched bases: 12. Per the germline V gene, CDR1 is SEHNR and CDR2 is FQNEAQ (reference sequence). The CDR3 totals 14 residues.

This rearrangement joins TRBV7-6 to TRBJ2-5; perhaps TRBD2 as D (5 bases). CDR1 SGHVS and CDR2 FNYEAQ come from the germline V gene. The CDR3 extends over 15 amino acids. The V and J ends lost 1 base and 5 bases respectively, with 14 bases between them. CDR3 sequence (DNA): TGTGCCAGCAGCTTAGAGTTAAGGGCGGGCGAGACCCAGTACTTC. It translates to CASSLELRAGETQYF.

The rearrangement joins TRBV20-1 to TRBJ2-5; D ambiguous. Germline-derived CDR1 and CDR2 are DFQATT and SNEGSKA (reference sequence). Trimming left V 4 bases short and J 3 bases short, with 6 bases between. CDR3 length equals 11 residues. CDR3 residues: CSAKKKETQYF. The CDR3 DNA reads TGCAGTGCTAAGAAGAAAGAGACCCAGTACTTC.

The chain carries TRBV20-1 and TRBJ2-3, with D tentatively TRBD2 (6 bases). The germline V gene has CDR1 DFQATT and CDR2 SNEGSKA (reference sequence). V gave up 3 bases and J gave up 5 bases, with 12 bases separating them. The CDR3 contains 13 residues. The CDR3 DNA reads TGCAGTGCTAGGTGGCAGGAGGGAGATACGCAGTATTTT. Residues: CSARWQEGDTQYF.

The chain employs TRBV15 and TRBJ1-2, with TRBD1 matching 11 bases. CDR1 is LNHNV, CDR2 YYDKDF, per germline (reference sequence). V lost 0 bases and J lost 4; bases outside the gene matches: 1. The CDR3 runs to 15 residues. The CDR3 DNA is TGTGCCACCAGCAGAGAAGGGACAGGGGGCTATGGCTACACCTTC. It translates to CATSREGTGGYGYTF.

This clonotype was recorded only once. The J gene is TRBJ2-5, the V gene TRBV6-2 or TRBV6-3, with D perhaps TRBD1 (6 bases). This CDR3 comprises 12 residues. Germline lookup yields CDR1 MNHEY and CDR2 SVGEGT. Trimming took off 6 bases at V and 5 bases at J, with 10 bases between the two ends. The CDR3 here is CASRNQGETQYF. For the CDR3, the DNA is TGTGCCAGCAGGAACCAGGGGGAGACCCAGTACTTC.

The J gene is TRBJ1-1, the V gene TRBV29-1; a weak D match, TRBD1 (5 bases). The CDR3 runs 13 residues. The germline V gene has CDR1 SQVTM and CDR2 ANQGSEA. CDR3 sequence: CSGLGDPYTEAFF. For the CDR3, the DNA is TGCAGTGGATTAGGGGACCCGTACACTGAAGCTTTCTTT. Full variable domain (rest looked up from reference TRBV29-1 and TRBJ1-1): SAVISQKPSRDICQRGTSLTIQCQVDSQVTMMFWYRQQPGQSLTLIATANQGSEATYESGFVIDKFPISRPNLTFSTLTVSNMSPEDSSIYLCSGLGDPYTEAFFGQGTRLTVV.

This sequence joins TRBV7-9 and TRBJ2-5; TRBD2 matches 10 bases. CDR1 and CDR2 from the germline V gene are SEHNR and FQNEAQ (reference sequence). J lost 1 base, V lost 8 bases, and 7 bases had no gene match. The CDR3 runs to 15 residues. CDR3 in amino acids: CASQKSGGAQETQYF. CDR3 in DNA: TGTGCCAGCCAGAAAAGCGGGGGGGCCCAAGAGACCCAGTACTTC. The whole variable domain, remainder taken from reference TRBV7-9 and TRBJ2-5, is DTGVSQNPRHKITKRGQNVTFRCDPISEHNRLYWYRQTLGQGPEFLTYFQNEAQLEKSRLLSDRFSAERPKGSFSTLEIQRTEQGDSAMYLCASQKSGGAQETQYFGPGTRLLVL.

The V call is TRBV2, the J call TRBJ1-2; D may be TRBD1 (5 bases). This CDR3 has 14 amino acids. Trimming shortened V by 7 bases and J by 4 bases, and 16 bases separated the two germline ends. Per the germline V gene, CDR1 is SNHLY and CDR2 is FYNNEI. CDR3 region: CASTLGEILYGYTF. As DNA, the CDR3 is TGTGCCAGCACCCTGGGGGAGATTCTCTATGGCTACACCTTC.

V gene TRBV29-1 combines with J gene TRBJ2-2; a possible D gene is TRBD1 (6 bases). The CDR3 is 14 residues long. Trimming pared 1 base from V and 8 bases from J, leaving 14 bases between. Germline V gene data show CDR1 as SQVTM and CDR2 as ANQGSEA. The CDR3 region is CSVEGWDIRGELFF. The CDR3, as DNA: TGCAGCGTTGAAGGCTGGGACATCCGAGGGGAGCTGTTTTTT.

CDR3: CASSGTGAGTGELFF. In DNA, the CDR3 is TGTGCCAGCAGCGGGACAGGGGCGGGGACCGGGGAGCTGTTTTTT. This chain links TRBV7-2 with TRBJ2-2; 10 nucleotides line up with TRBD1. The CDR3 spans 15 residues. The germline V gene has CDR1 SGHTA and CDR2 FQGNSA. The ends lost 5 bases at V and 5 bases at J; junction bases unmatched: 5.

The chain employs TRBV5-1 and TRBJ2-6; TRBD1 agrees at 7 bases. CDR3 length: 16 amino acids. Germline V CDR1 and CDR2: SGHRS, YFSETQ. J lost 0 bases, V lost 7 bases, and 7 bases had no gene match. Here the CDR3 reads CASAGTVNSGANVLTF. CDR3 in DNA: TGCGCCAGCGCCGGGACAGTTAACTCTGGGGCCAACGTCCTGACTTTC.

The rearrangement links TRBV6-5 to TRBJ2-7; D possibly corresponds to TRBD2 (6 bases). The length of the CDR3 is 15 residues. V was clipped by 5 bases and J by 7 bases, with 21 bases between them. Looked up from germline, CDR1 is MNHEY and CDR2 is SVGAGI. This CDR3 reads CASSESVVGRNEQYF. CDR3 nucleotide sequence: TGTGCCAGCAGTGAATCCGTAGTGGGGAGGAATGAGCAGTACTTC.

This clonotype was counted between two and nine times. CDR3: CASSRVGGTHNEQFF. The CDR3 nucleotides read TGTGCCAGCAGCCGAGTCGGGGGGACCCACAATGAGCAGTTCTTC. This sequence joins TRBV3-1 and TRBJ2-1, with 7 positions matching TRBD2. The CDR3 consists of 15 residues. Trimming cost V 4 bases and J 5 bases; bases outside gene matches: 8. Germline V lookup: CDR1 LGHDT, CDR2 YNNKEL (reference sequence).

Worth noting for this clonotype: One end of the junction is discordant with germline, which a read error may explain. The rearrangement joins TRBV20-1 to TRBJ2-6; tentative D call: TRBD1 (5 bases). The CDR3 consists of 16 residues. Germline V lookup: CDR1 DFQATT, CDR2 SNEGSKA (reference sequence). CDR3 DNA sequence: TGCAGTGCTAGAGCTGGCGTCGGCTCTGGGGCCGACGTCCTGACTTTC. Its protein product is CSARAGVGSGADVLTF.

This clonotype has just a few counts. The V gene is TRBV6-2 or TRBV6-3, the J gene TRBJ1-1, with no clear D. Germline CDR1 and CDR2: MNHEY and SVGEGT. Trimming took off 6 bases at V and 5 bases at J, with 13 bases between the two ends. This CDR3 spans 13 amino acids. The CDR3 nucleotides are TGTGCCAGCAGACCCCATGGCGGGACTGAAGCTTTCTTT. Translated, it gives CASRPHGGTEAFF.

The chain employs TRBV11-2 and TRBJ2-1; D unclear. The CDR3 spans 15 residues. The germline gives CDR1 SGHAT, CDR2 FQNNGV. V was trimmed by 5 bases and J by 7 bases, leaving 18 bases between them. The CDR3: CASSARSVALNEQFF. CDR3 in DNA: TGTGCCAGCAGCGCTAGGTCGGTAGCTCTAAATGAGCAGTTCTTC.